The next 11 T cell receptor beta chains were all read from a single sample in a study of blood T cell repertoires in COVID-19. Libraries were prepared by immunoSEQ multiplex PCR; TCRdb keeps only in-frame clonotypes and omits some of them. The repertoire includes around 150,000 clones, approximately 87% of them detected once, and about 9.3% sits in the top ten. Sequenced: peripheral blood. The source of these receptors is a woman aged 70 to 79 with COVID-19, enrolled during active disease.

The chain couples TRBV6-5 to TRBJ2-7; D perhaps matches TRBD1 (5 bases). Germline V CDR1 and CDR2: MNHEY, SVGAGI. V lost 0 bases, J lost 4 bases, and 13 bases lay in between. CDR3 length equals 15 residues. CDR3 coding DNA: TGTGCCAGCAGTTACTCCCCATTGACAGCTTACGAGCAGTACTTC. It yields the protein CASSYSPLTAYEQYF.

The chain links TRBV9 to TRBJ1-5, with 10 bases identical to TRBD1. This CDR3 has 15 amino acids. Losses at the gene ends were 4 bases for V and 4 bases for J; bases not matched to a gene: 5. The germline V gene has CDR1 SGDLS and CDR2 YYNGEE. The CDR3 here is CASSPDRGWNQPQHF. In nucleotides, the CDR3 is TGTGCCAGCAGCCCGGACAGGGGGTGGAATCAGCCCCAGCATTTT.

The chain joins TRBV7-9 to TRBJ1-2; D may be TRBD1 (6 bases). Germline V gene lookup returns CDR1 SEHNR and CDR2 FQNEAQ (reference sequence). Trimming removed 3 bases from V and 8 bases from J, with 16 bases in between. The CDR3 has 14 amino acids. CDR3 nucleotide sequence: TGTGCCAGCAGCTTGGCAGGGGTGCCCAGGGGCTACACCTTC. Residues: CASSLAGVPRGYTF. Using reference TRBV7-9 and TRBJ1-2 for the parts outside the CDR3, the full variable domain is DTGVSQNPRHKITKRGQNVTFRCDPISEHNRLYWYRQTLGQGPEFLTYFQNEAQLEKSRLLSDRFSAERPKGSFSTLEIQRTEQGDSAMYLCASSLAGVPRGYTFGSGTRLTVV.

With regard to this clone: Other DNA sequences in this specimen translate into the identical CDR3. The chain recombines TRBV29-1 with TRBJ1-2; 7 nucleotides line up with TRBD1. Germline CDR1 and CDR2: SQVTM and ANQGSEA. V dropped 3 bases and J dropped 8; count of bases not matched to a gene: 6. The CDR3 extends over 12 amino acids. The CDR3 loop reads CSVDDRVVGYTF. CDR3 nucleotides: TGCAGCGTTGATGACAGGGTAGTGGGCTACACCTTC.

The J gene is TRBJ2-7, the V gene TRBV7-2; D call uncertain. Trimming pared 8 bases from V and 3 bases from J, leaving 14 bases between. The CDR3 totals 13 residues. Germline V gene sequence: CDR1 SGHTA, CDR2 FQGNSA. The CDR3 loop reads CASRDYSDYEQYF. The DNA for the CDR3 is TGTGCCAGCCGCGATTATAGTGACTACGAGCAGTACTTC.

The chain carries TRBV3-1 (or the pseudogene TRBV3-2) and TRBJ1-1; possible D gene TRBD1, 5 bases. The CDR3 has 14 residues. The ends were cut back, 3 bases at V and 3 bases at J, with 11 bases in the middle. Germline V gene sequence: CDR1 LGHDT, CDR2 YNNKEL (reference sequence). CDR3: CASSQGGADTEAFF. CDR3 bases: TGTGCCAGCAGCCAGGGCGGGGCCGACACTGAAGCTTTCTTT.

This chain joins TRBV3-1 (or the pseudogene TRBV3-2) and TRBJ1-5; D ambiguous. The CDR3 contains 14 residues. Germline assignment: CDR1 LGHDT and CDR2 YNNKEL (reference sequence). The ends were cut back, 4 bases at V and 3 bases at J, with 10 bases in the middle. CDR3 sequence: CASSPETYNQPQHF. The CDR3 DNA reads as TGTGCCAGCAGCCCCGAGACATACAATCAGCCCCAGCATTTT.

The chain carries TRBV3-1 (or the pseudogene TRBV3-2) and TRBJ1-6; unclear D gene. Germline-derived CDR1 and CDR2 are LGHDT and YNNKEL (reference sequence). The CDR3 contains 16 residues. Trimming cost V 0 bases and J 6 bases, with 12 bases left between them. CDR3 in amino acids: CASSQDKHGGNSPLHF. The CDR3 nucleotides read TGTGCCAGCAGCCAAGATAAGCACGGCGGTAATTCACCCCTCCACTTT.

The chain couples TRBV30 to TRBJ1-4; maybe TRBD1 (5 bases). The germline CDR1 and CDR2 sequences are GTSNPN and SVGIG (reference sequence). This CDR3 region has 14 residues. V lost 0 bases and J lost 0, with 5 bases in between. Here the CDR3 reads CAWSVRATNEKLFF. The DNA of the CDR3 is TGTGCCTGGAGTGTCAGGGCAACTAATGAAAAACTGTTTTTT.

The chain uses TRBV5-6 and TRBJ1-1; a possible D gene is TRBD1 (5 bases). The germline gives CDR1 SGHDT, CDR2 YYEEEE. The CDR3 has 11 residues. Trimming cost V 2 bases and J 8 bases, with 7 bases left between them. The CDR3 DNA sequence: TGTGCCAGCAGCTTCCAGGGCGAAGCTTTCTTT. It codes for CASSFQGEAFF.

J is TRBJ2-6 and V is TRBV7-9, with D possibly matching TRBD1 (5 bases). Trimming took 0 bases from V and 2 from J, leaving 11 bases between them. The CDR3 runs to 17 residues. Germline values: CDR1 SEHNR, CDR2 FQNEAQ (reference sequence). The CDR3 protein is CASSLALQGTGANVLTF. In DNA, the CDR3 is TGTGCCAGCAGCTTAGCCTTGCAGGGCACTGGGGCCAACGTCCTGACTTTC.